This is a list of T cell receptor beta chains from one sample in a study of cytomegalovirus exposure and HLA in healthy donors. Profiling relied on immunoSEQ multiplex PCR, and the TCRdb table lists in-frame clones only, not all of them. The sample has 97,000 or so clones, about 69% seen once. The sequenced material came from PBMCs. The receptors stem from a human donor in good health. Both conserved end residues are part of each CDR3. Each record gives: D gene, J gene, clone size, V gene, CDR3 protein, CDR3 DNA. D genes are given only for firm matches. Rows may omit the clone size; those that give it use once, few, many or a size class.

d_gene: TRBD1
j_gene: TRBJ1-1
abundance: NA
v_gene: TRBV30
CDR3aa: CAWGGQPNTEAFF
CDR3nt: TGTGCCTGGGGGGGACAGCCGAACACTGAAGCTTTCTTT

d_gene: NA
j_gene: TRBJ2-7
abundance: NA
v_gene: TRBV19
CDR3aa: CASSISSNYYEQYF
CDR3nt: TGTGCCAGTAGTATATCGTCTAACTACTACGAGCAGTACTTC

d_gene: NA
j_gene: TRBJ2-1
abundance: NA
v_gene: TRBV27
CDR3aa: CASSDRTISYNEQFF
CDR3nt: TGTGCCAGCAGTGACCGGACTATCTCCTACAATGAGCAGTTCTTC

d_gene: TRBD2
j_gene: TRBJ2-5
abundance: NA
v_gene: TRBV30
CDR3aa: CAGTSGSWRETQYF
CDR3nt: TGTGCCGGGACTAGCGGGAGTTGGCGAGAGACCCAGTACTTC

d_gene: NA
j_gene: TRBJ1-1
abundance: NA
v_gene: TRBV10-2
CDR3aa: CASSEQGYTEAFF
CDR3nt: TGCGCCAGCAGTGAGCAGGGTTACACTGAAGCTTTCTTT

d_gene: TRBD2
j_gene: TRBJ2-3
abundance: NA
v_gene: TRBV4-2
CDR3aa: CASSHSAGEDTQYF
CDR3nt: TGTGCCAGCAGCCATTCAGCGGGAGAAGATACGCAGTATTTT

d_gene: TRBD2
j_gene: TRBJ2-2
abundance: NA
v_gene: TRBV4-2
CDR3aa: CASSLLAGGTGELFF
CDR3nt: TGTGCCAGCAGCCTACTAGCGGGAGGTACCGGGGAGCTGTTTTTT

d_gene: TRBD1
j_gene: TRBJ2-1
abundance: NA
v_gene: TRBV7-2
CDR3aa: CASSLVWDRVNEQFF
CDR3nt: TGTGCCAGCAGCTTAGTTTGGGACAGGGTCAATGAGCAGTTCTTC

d_gene: TRBD2
j_gene: TRBJ2-7
abundance: NA
v_gene: TRBV6-1
CDR3aa: CASSWTSNYEQYF
CDR3nt: TGTGCCAGCAGCTGGACTAGCAACTACGAGCAGTACTTC

d_gene: NA
j_gene: TRBJ1-1
abundance: NA
v_gene: TRBV16
CDR3aa: CASTGRRGDTEAFF
CDR3nt: TGTGCCAGCACAGGAAGACGGGGGGACACTGAAGCTTTCTTT

d_gene: TRBD2
j_gene: TRBJ2-7
abundance: few
v_gene: TRBV28
CDR3aa: CASSLTSLMSYEQYF
CDR3nt: TGTGCCAGCAGTTTGACTAGCTTAATGTCCTACGAGCAGTACTTC

d_gene: TRBD2
j_gene: TRBJ2-3
abundance: NA
v_gene: TRBV7-6
CDR3aa: CASSLLAGGTSTDTQYF
CDR3nt: TGTGCCAGCAGCTTACTAGCGGGAGGTACTAGCACAGATACGCAGTATTTT

d_gene: NA
j_gene: TRBJ2-3
abundance: NA
v_gene: TRBV7-9
CDR3aa: CASSLSSGWTDTQYF
CDR3nt: TGTGCCAGCAGCCTCTCGAGCGGGTGGACAGATACGCAGTATTTT

d_gene: TRBD2
j_gene: TRBJ2-2
abundance: NA
v_gene: TRBV9
CDR3aa: CASSSGGGRSNTGELFF
CDR3nt: TGTGCCAGCAGCTCTGGGGGCGGGAGGTCGAACACCGGGGAGCTGTTTTTT

d_gene: NA
j_gene: TRBJ2-3
abundance: NA
v_gene: TRBV7-3
CDR3aa: CASSLTPAGSSTDTQYF
CDR3nt: TGTGCCAGCAGCTTAACCCCCGCAGGGTCTAGCACAGATACGCAGTATTTT

d_gene: TRBD1
j_gene: TRBJ2-7
abundance: NA
v_gene: TRBV7-9
CDR3aa: CASSSTVGDRVSYEQYF
CDR3nt: TGTGCCAGCAGCTCAACTGTCGGGGACAGGGTATCCTACGAGCAGTACTTC

d_gene: TRBD2
j_gene: TRBJ2-3
abundance: NA
v_gene: TRBV7-6
CDR3aa: CASSLALSGTRYHADTQYF
CDR3nt: TGTGCCAGCAGCTTAGCGCTAAGCGGGACTAGATATCACGCAGATACGCAGTATTTT

d_gene: TRBD1
j_gene: TRBJ1-3
abundance: NA
v_gene: TRBV6-1
CDR3aa: CASSERQGGNTIYF
CDR3nt: TGTGCCAGCAGTGAACGACAGGGCGGAAACACCATATATTTT

d_gene: TRBD1
j_gene: TRBJ1-2
abundance: NA
v_gene: TRBV15
CDR3aa: CATSSVSGQGYGYTF
CDR3nt: TGTGCCACCAGCAGTGTATCCGGACAGGGGTATGGCTACACCTTC

d_gene: NA
j_gene: TRBJ1-1
abundance: NA
v_gene: TRBV6-5
CDR3aa: CASSYMSDTEAFF
CDR3nt: TGTGCCAGCAGTTATATGAGCGACACTGAAGCTTTCTTT

d_gene: NA
j_gene: TRBJ2-7
abundance: few
v_gene: TRBV6-6
CDR3aa: CASRDLTYEQYF
CDR3nt: TGTGCCAGCCGGGACTTGACCTACGAGCAGTACTTC

d_gene: TRBD1
j_gene: TRBJ2-2
abundance: NA
v_gene: TRBV6-5
CDR3aa: CASRPTGSGELFF
CDR3nt: TGTGCCAGCAGACCGACAGGGTCCGGGGAGCTGTTTTTT

d_gene: NA
j_gene: TRBJ2-1
abundance: NA
v_gene: TRBV10-2
CDR3aa: CASSVVNEQFF
CDR3nt: TGCGCCAGCAGTGTCGTAAATGAGCAGTTCTTC

d_gene: NA
j_gene: TRBJ2-3
abundance: NA
v_gene: TRBV10-3
CDR3aa: CAIRDNTDTQYF
CDR3nt: TGTGCCATCCGGGACAACACAGATACGCAGTATTTT

d_gene: NA
j_gene: TRBJ1-1
abundance: NA
v_gene: TRBV4-1
CDR3aa: CASSRSEGPNTEAFF
CDR3nt: TGCGCCAGCAGCAGATCGGAGGGTCCGAACACTGAAGCTTTCTTT